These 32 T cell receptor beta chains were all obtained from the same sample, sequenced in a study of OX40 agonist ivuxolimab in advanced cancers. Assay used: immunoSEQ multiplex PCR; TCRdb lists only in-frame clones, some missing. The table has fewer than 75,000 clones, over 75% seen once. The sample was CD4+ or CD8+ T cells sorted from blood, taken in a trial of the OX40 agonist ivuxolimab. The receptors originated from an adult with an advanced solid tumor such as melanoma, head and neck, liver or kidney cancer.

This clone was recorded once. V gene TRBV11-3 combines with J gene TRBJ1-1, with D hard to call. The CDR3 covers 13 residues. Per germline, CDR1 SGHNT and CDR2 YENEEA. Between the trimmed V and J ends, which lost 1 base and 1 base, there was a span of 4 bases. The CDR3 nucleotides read TGTGCCAGCAGCTTAGGGGGGAACACTGAAGCTTTCTTT. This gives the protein CASSLGGNTEAFF.

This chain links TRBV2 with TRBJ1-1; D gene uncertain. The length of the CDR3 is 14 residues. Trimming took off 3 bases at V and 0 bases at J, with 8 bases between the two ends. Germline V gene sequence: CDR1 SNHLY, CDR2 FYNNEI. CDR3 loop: CASSDRNMNTEAFF. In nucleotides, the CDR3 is TGTGCCAGCAGTGATCGGAACATGAACACTGAAGCTTTCTTT.

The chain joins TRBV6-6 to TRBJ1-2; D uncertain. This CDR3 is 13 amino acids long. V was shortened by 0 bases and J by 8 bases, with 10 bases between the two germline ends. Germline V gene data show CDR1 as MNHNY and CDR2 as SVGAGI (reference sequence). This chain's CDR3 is CASSYSPMWGYTF. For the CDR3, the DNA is TGTGCCAGCAGTTACTCGCCGATGTGGGGCTACACCTTC.

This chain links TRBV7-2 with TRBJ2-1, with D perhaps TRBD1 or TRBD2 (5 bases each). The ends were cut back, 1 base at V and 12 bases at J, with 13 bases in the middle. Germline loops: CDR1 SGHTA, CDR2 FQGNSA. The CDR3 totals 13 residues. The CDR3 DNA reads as TGTGCCAGCAGCTTAGGGGGGACCCCGGGGCAGTTCTTC. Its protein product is CASSLGGTPGQFF.

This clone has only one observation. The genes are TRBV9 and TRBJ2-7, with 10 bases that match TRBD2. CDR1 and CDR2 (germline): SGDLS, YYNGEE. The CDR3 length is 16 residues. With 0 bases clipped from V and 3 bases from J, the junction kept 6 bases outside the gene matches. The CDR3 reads CASSVAASGSLYEQYF. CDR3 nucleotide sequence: TGTGCCAGCAGCGTAGCCGCTAGCGGGAGTCTCTACGAGCAGTACTTC.

CDR3 coding DNA: TGTGCCAGCAGCCGAGGGGGGACTAATGAAAAACTGTTTTTT. Translating it yields CASSRGGTNEKLFF. The V and J genes are TRBV28 and TRBJ1-4, with D possibly being TRBD1 (6 bases). Germline assignment: CDR1 MDHEN and CDR2 SYDVKM. The ends were cut back, 6 bases at V and 2 bases at J, with 10 bases in the middle. The CDR3 length is 14 residues.

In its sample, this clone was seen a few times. CDR3 DNA sequence: TGTGCCAGCAGCGTAGCGTCAGGGGGCGGGGAGATAACTAGCACAGATACGCAGTATTTT. Translation gives CASSVASGGGEITSTDTQYF. V is TRBV9 and J is TRBJ2-3, with 8 bases fitting TRBD1. With 0 bases clipped from V and 0 bases from J, the junction kept 15 bases outside the gene matches. The CDR3 loop spans 20 amino acids. Looked up from germline, CDR1 is SGDLS and CDR2 is YYNGEE.

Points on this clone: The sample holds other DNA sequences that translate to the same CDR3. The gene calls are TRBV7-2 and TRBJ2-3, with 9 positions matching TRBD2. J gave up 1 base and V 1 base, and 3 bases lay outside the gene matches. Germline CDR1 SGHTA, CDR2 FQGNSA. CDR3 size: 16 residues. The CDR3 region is CASSLGAGGGTDTQYF. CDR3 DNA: TGTGCCAGCAGCTTAGGAGCGGGAGGCGGCACAGATACGCAGTATTTT.

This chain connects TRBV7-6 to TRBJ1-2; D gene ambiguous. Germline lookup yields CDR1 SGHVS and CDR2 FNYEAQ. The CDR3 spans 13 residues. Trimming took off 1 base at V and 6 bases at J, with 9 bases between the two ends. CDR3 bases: TGTGCCAGCAGCTTAGATCCCGGGGATGGCTACACCTTC. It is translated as CASSLDPGDGYTF.

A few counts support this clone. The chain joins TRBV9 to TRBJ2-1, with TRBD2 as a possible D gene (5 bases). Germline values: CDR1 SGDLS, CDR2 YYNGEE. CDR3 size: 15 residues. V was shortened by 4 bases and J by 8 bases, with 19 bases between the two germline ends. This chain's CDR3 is CASSPPLVEGHEQFF. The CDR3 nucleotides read TGTGCCAGCAGCCCACCACTAGTAGAGGGCCATGAGCAGTTCTTC.

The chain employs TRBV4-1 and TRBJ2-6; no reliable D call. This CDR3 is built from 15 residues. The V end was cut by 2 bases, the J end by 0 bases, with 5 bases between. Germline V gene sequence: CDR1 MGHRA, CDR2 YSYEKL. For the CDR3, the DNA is TGCGCCAGCAGCCAAATCACCTCTGGGGCCAACGTCCTGACTTTC. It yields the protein CASSQITSGANVLTF.

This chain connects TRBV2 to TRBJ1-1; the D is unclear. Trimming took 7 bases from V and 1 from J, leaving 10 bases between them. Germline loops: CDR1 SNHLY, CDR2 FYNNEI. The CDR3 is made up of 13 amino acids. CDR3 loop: CASTGQSNTEAFF. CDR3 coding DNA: TGTGCCAGCACCGGGCAGTCGAACACTGAAGCTTTCTTT. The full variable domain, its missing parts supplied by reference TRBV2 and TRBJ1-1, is EPEVTQTPSHQVTQMGQEVILRCVPISNHLYFYWYRQILGQKVEFLVSFYNNEISEKSEIFDDQFSVERPDGSNFTLKIRSTKLEDSAMYFCASTGQSNTEAFFGQGTRLTVV.

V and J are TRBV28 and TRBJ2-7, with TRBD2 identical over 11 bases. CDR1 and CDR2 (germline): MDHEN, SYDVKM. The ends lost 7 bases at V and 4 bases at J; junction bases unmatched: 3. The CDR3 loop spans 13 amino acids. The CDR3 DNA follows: TGTGCCAGCATCGGGACTAGCGGATACGAGCAGTACGTC. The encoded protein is CASIGTSGYEQYV.

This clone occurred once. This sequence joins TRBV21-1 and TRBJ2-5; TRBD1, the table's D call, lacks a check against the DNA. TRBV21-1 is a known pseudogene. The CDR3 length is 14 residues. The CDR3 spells CARSGIGGGETQYF. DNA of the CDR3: TGTGCCAGATCCGGGATAGGGGGCGGGGAGACCCAGTACTTC.

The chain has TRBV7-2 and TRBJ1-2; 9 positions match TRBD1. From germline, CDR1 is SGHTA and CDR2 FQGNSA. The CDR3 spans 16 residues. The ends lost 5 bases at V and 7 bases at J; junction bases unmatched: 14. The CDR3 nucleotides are TGTGCCAGCAGCGCAGACCTGACAGGGGGTCTATTTGGCTACACCTTC. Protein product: CASSADLTGGLFGYTF.

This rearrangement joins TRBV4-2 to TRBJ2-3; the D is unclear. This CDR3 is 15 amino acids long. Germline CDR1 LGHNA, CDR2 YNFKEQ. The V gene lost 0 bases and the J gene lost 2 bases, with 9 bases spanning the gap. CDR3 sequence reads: CASSQDVQYTDTQYF. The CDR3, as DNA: TGTGCCAGCAGCCAAGATGTGCAGTACACAGATACGCAGTATTTT.

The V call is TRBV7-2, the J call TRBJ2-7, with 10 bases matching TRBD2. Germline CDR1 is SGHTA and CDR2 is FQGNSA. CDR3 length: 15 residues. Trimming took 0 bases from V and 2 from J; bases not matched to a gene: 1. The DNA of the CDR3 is TGTGCCAGCAGCTTAGCACTAGCGGGGCCCTACGAGCAGTACTTC. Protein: CASSLALAGPYEQYF.

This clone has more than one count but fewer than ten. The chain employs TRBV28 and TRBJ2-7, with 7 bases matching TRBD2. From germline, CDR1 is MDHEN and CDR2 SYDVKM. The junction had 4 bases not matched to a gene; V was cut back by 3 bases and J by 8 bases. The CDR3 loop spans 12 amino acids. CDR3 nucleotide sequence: TGTGCCAGCAGTTTTTCGGGACTAAAGCAGTACTTC. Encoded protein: CASSFSGLKQYF.

The CDR3 protein is CASRPGGDTQYF. CDR3 bases: TGTGCCAGCAGACCAGGGGGCGATACGCAGTATTTT. The chain uses TRBV6-6 and TRBJ2-3; 8 nucleotides agree with TRBD1. The CDR3 is 12 amino acids. The germline V gene encodes CDR1 MNHNY and CDR2 SVGAGI (reference sequence). With V trimmed by 6 bases and J by 6 bases, 2 bases remained unmatched.

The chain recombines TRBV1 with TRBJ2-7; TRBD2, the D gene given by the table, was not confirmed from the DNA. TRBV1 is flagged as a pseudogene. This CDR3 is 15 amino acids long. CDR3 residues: CTSSQVSECQYEQYV. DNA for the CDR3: TGCACCAGCAGCCAAGTCTCGGAGTGTCAATACGAGCAGTACGTC.

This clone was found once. For the CDR3, the DNA is TGTGCCAGCAGCGGCTTGACCGAAAAGGCCCAGTACTTC. It codes for CASSGLTEKAQYF. The V call is TRBV5-6, the J call TRBJ2-5, with D unclear. This CDR3 region has 13 residues. CDR1 is SGHDT and CDR2 is YYEEEE in the germline V gene. The V end was cut by 4 bases, the J end by 9 bases, with 16 bases between.

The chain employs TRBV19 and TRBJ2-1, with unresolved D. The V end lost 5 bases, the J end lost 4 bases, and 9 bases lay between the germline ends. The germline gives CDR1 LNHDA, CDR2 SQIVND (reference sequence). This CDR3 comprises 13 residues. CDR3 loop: CASSSSTYNEQFF. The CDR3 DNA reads TGTGCCAGTAGTTCGAGCACTTACAATGAGCAGTTCTTC.

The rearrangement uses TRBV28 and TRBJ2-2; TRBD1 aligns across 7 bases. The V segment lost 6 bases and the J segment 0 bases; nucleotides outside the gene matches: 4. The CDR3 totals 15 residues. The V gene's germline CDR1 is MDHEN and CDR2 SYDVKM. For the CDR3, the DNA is TGTGCCAGCAGCCCGGGACAGACGAACACCGGGGAGCTGTTTTTT. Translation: CASSPGQTNTGELFF.

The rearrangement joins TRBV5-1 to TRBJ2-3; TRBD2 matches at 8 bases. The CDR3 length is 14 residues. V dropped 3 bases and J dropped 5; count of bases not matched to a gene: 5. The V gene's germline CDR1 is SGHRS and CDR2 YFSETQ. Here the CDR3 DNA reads TGCGCCAGCAGCTCGGGGGGGCCGAGAGATACGCAGTATTTT. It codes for CASSSGGPRDTQYF.

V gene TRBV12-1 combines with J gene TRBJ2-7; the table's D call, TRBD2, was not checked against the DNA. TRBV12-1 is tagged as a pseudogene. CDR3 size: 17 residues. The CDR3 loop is CASSFGGDCSKPYEQYV. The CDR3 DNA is TGTGCCAGCAGCTTTGGGGGGGACTGCTCAAAACCCTACGAGCAGTACGTC.

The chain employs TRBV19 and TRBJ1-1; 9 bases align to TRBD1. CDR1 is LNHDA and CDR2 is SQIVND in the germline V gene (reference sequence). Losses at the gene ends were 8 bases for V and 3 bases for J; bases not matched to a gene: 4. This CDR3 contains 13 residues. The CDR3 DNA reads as TGTGCCAGTGGACAGGGGATGTACACTGAAGCTTTCTTT. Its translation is CASGQGMYTEAFF.

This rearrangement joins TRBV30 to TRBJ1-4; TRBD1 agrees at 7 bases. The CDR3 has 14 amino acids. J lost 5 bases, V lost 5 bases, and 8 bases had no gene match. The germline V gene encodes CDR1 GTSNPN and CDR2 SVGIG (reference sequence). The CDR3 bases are TGTGCCTGGGCAAGGGGGCAGTTGAATGAAAAACTGTTTTTT. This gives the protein CAWARGQLNEKLFF.

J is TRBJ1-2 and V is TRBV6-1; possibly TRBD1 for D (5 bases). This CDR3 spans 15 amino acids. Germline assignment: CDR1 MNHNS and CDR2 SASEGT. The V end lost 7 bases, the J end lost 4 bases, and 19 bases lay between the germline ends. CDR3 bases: TGTGCCAGCAACCCTGGAGGGAAAGGGGTCTATGGCTACACCTTC. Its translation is CASNPGGKGVYGYTF.

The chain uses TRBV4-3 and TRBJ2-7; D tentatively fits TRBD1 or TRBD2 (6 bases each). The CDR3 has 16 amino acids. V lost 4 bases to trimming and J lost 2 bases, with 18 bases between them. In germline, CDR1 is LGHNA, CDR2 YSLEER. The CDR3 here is CASSPPGGGRAYEQYF. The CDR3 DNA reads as TGCGCCAGCAGCCCGCCTGGTGGGGGGCGCGCCTACGAGCAGTACTTC.

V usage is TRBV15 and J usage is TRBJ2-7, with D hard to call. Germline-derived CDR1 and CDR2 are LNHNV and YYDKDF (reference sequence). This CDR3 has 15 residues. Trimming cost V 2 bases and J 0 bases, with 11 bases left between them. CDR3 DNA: TGTGCCACCAGCAGATCTCCAGAGAGCTCCTACGAGCAGTACTTC. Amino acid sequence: CATSRSPESSYEQYF.

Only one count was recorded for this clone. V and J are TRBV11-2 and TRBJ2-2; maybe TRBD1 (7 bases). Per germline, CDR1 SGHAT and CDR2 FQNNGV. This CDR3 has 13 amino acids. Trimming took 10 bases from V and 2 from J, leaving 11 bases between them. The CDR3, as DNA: TGTGCCACGGGGGACAGAAACACCGGGGAGCTGTTTTTT. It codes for CATGDRNTGELFF.

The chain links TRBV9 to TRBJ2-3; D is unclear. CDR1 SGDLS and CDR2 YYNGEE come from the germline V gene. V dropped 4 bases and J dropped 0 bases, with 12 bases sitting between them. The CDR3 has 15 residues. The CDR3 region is CASSLSRASTDTQYF. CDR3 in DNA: TGTGCCAGCAGCCTGTCACGGGCCAGCACAGATACGCAGTATTTT.